This T cell receptor beta chain is drawn from a study of Ad26.COV2.S vaccination and SARS-CoV-2 variants. There are 14 residues in the CDR3. J gave up 9 bases and V 7 bases, and 9 bases lay outside the gene matches. Germline V gene data show CDR1 as MDHEN and CDR2 as SYDVKM. TCRdb's copy holds only in-frame clones and misses some; the assay was immunoSEQ multiplex PCR. The data show some 180,000 clones, about 83% seen once. The starting material was peripheral blood, obtained after recovery from COVID-19. The receptor's source is a human donor who had recovered from COVID-19. V and J are TRBV28 and TRBJ1-6; 7 bases align to TRBD1. The CDR3 DNA reads TGTGCCAGCACCCTTACAGGGGAAGGTTCACCCCTCCACTTT. Translating gives CASTLTGEGSPLHF.